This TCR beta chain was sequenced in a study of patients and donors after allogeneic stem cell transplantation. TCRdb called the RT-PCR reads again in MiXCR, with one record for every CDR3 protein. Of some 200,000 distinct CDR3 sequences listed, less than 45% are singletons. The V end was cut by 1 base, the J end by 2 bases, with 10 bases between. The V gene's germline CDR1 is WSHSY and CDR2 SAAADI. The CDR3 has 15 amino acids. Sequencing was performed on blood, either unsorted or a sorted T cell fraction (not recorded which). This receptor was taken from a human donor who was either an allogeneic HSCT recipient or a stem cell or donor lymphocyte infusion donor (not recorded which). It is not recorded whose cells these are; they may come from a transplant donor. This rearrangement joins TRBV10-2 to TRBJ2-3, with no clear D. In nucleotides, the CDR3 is TGCGCCAGCAGTGAGTATGGCGGTGTCACAGATACGCAGTATTTT. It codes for CASSEYGGVTDTQYF.